Below, one T cell receptor beta chain is given with its context. Its antigen is still unknown. The sample is drawn from a study of circulating and synovial CD4+ cells in juvenile arthritis. Broader study findings: Circulating pathogenic-like and bulk T cells looked alike by Vbeta family usage. CPL and bulk CD4 samples differed at least tenfold in T cell genomes. Overlap with synovium rose as more T cells were sequenced. Compared with bulk blood, circulating pathogenic-like lymphocytes shared substantially more CDR3 sequences with synovial T cells.

Data came from immunoSEQ multiplex PCR; TCRdb stores just in-frame clones and leaves some out. Of tens of thousands of clones listed, 93% are singletons. The CDR3 covers 15 residues. Trimming pared 3 bases from V and 6 bases from J, leaving 15 bases between. Per the germline V gene, CDR1 is SGDLS and CDR2 is YYNGEE. The specimen sequenced was CD4+ T cells from blood. The J gene is TRBJ2-2, the V gene TRBV9; possible D gene TRBD2, 7 bases. The receptor was derived from a human donor with juvenile idiopathic arthritis. The CDR3 protein is CASSGVLGGAGELFF. As DNA, the CDR3 is TGTGCCAGCAGCGGAGTCCTAGGGGGGGCCGGGGAGCTGTTTTTT.